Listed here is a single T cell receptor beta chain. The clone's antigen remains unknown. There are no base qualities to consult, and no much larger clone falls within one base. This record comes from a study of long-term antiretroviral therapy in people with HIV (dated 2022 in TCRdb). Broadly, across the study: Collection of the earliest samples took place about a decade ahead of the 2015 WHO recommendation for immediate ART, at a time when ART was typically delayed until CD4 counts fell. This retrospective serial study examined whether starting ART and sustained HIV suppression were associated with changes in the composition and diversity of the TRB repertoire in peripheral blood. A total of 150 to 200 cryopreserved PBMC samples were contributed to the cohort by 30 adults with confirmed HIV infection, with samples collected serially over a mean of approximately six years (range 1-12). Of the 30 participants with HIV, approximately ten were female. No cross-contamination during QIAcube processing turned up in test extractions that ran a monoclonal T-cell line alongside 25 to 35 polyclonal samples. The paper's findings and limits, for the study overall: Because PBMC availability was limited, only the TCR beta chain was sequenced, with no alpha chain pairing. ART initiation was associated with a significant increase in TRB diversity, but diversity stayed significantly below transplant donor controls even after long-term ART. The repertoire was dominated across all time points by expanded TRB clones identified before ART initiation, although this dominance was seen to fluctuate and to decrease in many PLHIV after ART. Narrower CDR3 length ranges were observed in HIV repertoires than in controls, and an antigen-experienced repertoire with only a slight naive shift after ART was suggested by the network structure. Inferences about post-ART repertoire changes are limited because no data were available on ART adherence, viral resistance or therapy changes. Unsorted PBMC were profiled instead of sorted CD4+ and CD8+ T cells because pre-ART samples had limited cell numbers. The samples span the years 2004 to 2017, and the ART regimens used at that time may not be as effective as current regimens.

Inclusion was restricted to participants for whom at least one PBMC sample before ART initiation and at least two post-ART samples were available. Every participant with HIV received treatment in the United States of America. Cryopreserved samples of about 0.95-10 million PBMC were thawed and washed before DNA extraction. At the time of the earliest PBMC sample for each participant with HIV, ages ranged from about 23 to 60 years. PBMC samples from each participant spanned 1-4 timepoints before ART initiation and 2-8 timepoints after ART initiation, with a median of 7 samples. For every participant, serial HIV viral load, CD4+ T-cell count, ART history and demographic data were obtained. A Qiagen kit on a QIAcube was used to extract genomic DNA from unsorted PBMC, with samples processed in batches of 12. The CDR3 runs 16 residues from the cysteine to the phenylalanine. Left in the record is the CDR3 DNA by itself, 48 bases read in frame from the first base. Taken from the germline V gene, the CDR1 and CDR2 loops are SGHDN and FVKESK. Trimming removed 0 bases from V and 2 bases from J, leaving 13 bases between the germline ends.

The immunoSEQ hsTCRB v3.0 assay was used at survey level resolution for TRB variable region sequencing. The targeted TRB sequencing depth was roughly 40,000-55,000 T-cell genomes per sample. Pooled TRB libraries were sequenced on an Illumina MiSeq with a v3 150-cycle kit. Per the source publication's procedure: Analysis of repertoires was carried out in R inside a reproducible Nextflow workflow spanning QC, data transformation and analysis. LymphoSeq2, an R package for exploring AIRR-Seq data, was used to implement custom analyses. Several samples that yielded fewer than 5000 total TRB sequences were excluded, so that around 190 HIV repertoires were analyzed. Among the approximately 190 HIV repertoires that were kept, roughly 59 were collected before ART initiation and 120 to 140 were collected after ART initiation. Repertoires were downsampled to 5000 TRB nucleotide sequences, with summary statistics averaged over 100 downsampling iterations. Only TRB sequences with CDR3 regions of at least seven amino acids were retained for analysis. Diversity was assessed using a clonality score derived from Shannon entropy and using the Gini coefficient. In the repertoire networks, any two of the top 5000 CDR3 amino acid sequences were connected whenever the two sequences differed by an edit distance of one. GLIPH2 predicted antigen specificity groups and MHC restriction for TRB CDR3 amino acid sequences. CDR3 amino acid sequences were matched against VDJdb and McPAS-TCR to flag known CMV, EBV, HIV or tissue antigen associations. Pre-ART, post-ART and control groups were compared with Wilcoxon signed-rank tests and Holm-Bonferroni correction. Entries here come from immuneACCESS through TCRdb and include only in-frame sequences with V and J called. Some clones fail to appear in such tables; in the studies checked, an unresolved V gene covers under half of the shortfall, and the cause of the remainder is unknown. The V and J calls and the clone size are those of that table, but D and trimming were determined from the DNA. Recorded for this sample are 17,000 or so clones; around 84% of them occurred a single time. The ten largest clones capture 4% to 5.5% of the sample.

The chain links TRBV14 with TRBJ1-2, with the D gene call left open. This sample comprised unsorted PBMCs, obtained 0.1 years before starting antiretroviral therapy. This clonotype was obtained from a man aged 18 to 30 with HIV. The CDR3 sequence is CASSQDIREVNYGYTF. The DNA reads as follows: TGTGCCAGCAGCCAAGATATTAGGGAGGTGAACTATGGCTACACCTTC.